The entry that follows covers one TCR beta chain sequence. The data were taken from a study of OX40 agonist ivuxolimab in advanced cancers. Measured with immunoSEQ multiplex PCR; TCRdb has only the in-frame clones, and not every one. The sample consists of about 83,000 clones, roughly 87% of them appearing once. The material sequenced was CD4+ or CD8+ T cells sorted from blood, taken in a trial of the OX40 agonist ivuxolimab. This TCR derives from an adult with an advanced solid tumor such as melanoma, head and neck, liver or kidney cancer.

CDR3 in DNA: TGTGCCAGCGAGACGGGGGGGCGAAAAGATACGCAGTATTTT. This gives the protein CASETGGRKDTQYF. V is TRBV6-5 and J is TRBJ2-3; 8 bases are shared with TRBD2. Germline-derived CDR1 and CDR2 are MNHEY and SVGAGI. With 8 bases clipped from V and 5 bases from J, the junction kept 9 bases outside the gene matches. The length of the CDR3 is 14 residues.